Following are 31 T cell receptor beta chains from one sample sequenced in a study of blood T cell repertoires in COVID-19. Repertoires were generated with immunoSEQ multiplex PCR, while TCRdb's copy carries only in-frame clones and drops some. The sample includes about 330,000 clones, under 95% of them seen just once. The source material was PBMCs or T cells enriched from blood (not recorded which). These receptors originate from a woman in her 30s who had recovered from COVID-19.

The rearrangement uses TRBV21-1 and TRBJ1-1; the table's D call TRBD1 went unverified against the DNA. TRBV21-1 is a known pseudogene. The CDR3 totals 13 residues. CDR3 coding DNA: TGTGCCAGCAGCATACAGATGAACACTGAAGCTTTCTTT. Translating gives CASSIQMNTEAFF.

This chain joins TRBV6-2 or TRBV6-3 and TRBJ2-7; TRBD2 might be the D (6 bases). The CDR3 is made up of 13 amino acids. The V gene lost 5 bases and the J gene lost 3 bases, with 11 bases spanning the gap. CDR1 and CDR2 from the germline V gene are MNHEY and SVGEGT. The CDR3 coding sequence is TGTGCCAGCAGTCACCTAGCGCACTACGAGCAGTACTTC. Translated: CASSHLAHYEQYF.

The chain carries TRBV18 and TRBJ2-1; a possible D gene is TRBD2 (5 bases). This CDR3 is 15 amino acids long. CDR1 is KGHSH and CDR2 is LQKENI in the germline V gene. V was pared by 2 bases and J by 3 bases, with 11 bases between. CDR3 amino acids: CASSPGAGGYNEQFF. The CDR3 DNA sequence: TGTGCCAGCTCACCAGGTGCGGGTGGCTACAATGAGCAGTTCTTC.

This clone was seen only once. V usage is TRBV5-1 and J usage is TRBJ2-5; TRBD2 matches 7 bases. The CDR3 is made up of 15 amino acids. From germline, CDR1 is SGHRS and CDR2 YFSETQ. V was pared by 3 bases and J by 4 bases, with 9 bases of the junction left unmatched. The chain's CDR3 is CASSWRAGAGETQYF. CDR3 DNA: TGCGCCAGCAGCTGGCGGGCGGGAGCGGGAGAGACCCAGTACTTC.

This sequence joins TRBV10-3 and TRBJ2-2, with D maybe TRBD1 (6 bases). This CDR3 has 14 residues. CDR1 is ENHRY, CDR2 SYGVKD, per germline. Deletions cut 3 bases from V and 7 bases from J, with 12 bases between. CDR3 nucleotide sequence: TGTGCCATCAGTGATAAAACAGGGAACGGGGAGCTGTTTTTT. It codes for CAISDKTGNGELFF.

In this sample, this clone turned up once. The chain combines TRBV19 with TRBJ2-3; 10 positions match TRBD2. This CDR3 has 15 residues. Germline V gives CDR1 LNHDA, CDR2 SQIVND (reference sequence). J was trimmed by 4 bases and V by 4 bases; bases with no gene match: 5. Here the CDR3 reads CASSSTSGTPDTQYF. In nucleotides, the CDR3 is TGTGCCAGTAGTAGTACTAGCGGGACCCCAGATACGCAGTATTTT. The full variable domain, in which reference TRBV19 and TRBJ2-3 provide the parts outside the CDR3, is DGGITQSPKYLFRKEGQNVTLSCEQNLNHDAMYWYRQDPGQGLRLIYYSQIVNDFQKGDIAEGYSVSREKKESFPLTVTSAQKNPTAFYLCASSSTSGTPDTQYFGPGTRLTVL.

The rearrangement links TRBV5-5 to TRBJ1-5; 7 nucleotides agree with TRBD1. The CDR3 totals 15 residues. Trimming at V came to 0 bases and at J to 4 bases, leaving 4 bases not matched to a gene. From germline, CDR1 is SGHKS and CDR2 YYEKEE (reference sequence). This CDR3 reads CASSLVLTGNQPQHF. CDR3 nucleotides: TGTGCCAGCAGCTTGGTTCTGACAGGGAATCAGCCCCAGCATTTT.

J is TRBJ1-2 and V is TRBV7-2; 7 bases align to TRBD1. Germline CDR1 reads SGHTA; CDR2 reads FQGNSA. V was pared by 5 bases and J by 3 bases, with 3 bases of the junction left unmatched. This CDR3 region has 13 residues. The CDR3 sequence: CASSRDSYYGYTF. As DNA, the CDR3 is TGTGCCAGCAGCCGGGACAGCTACTATGGCTACACCTTC.

The chain combines TRBV7-2 with TRBJ2-1; 9 bases are shared with TRBD2. The CDR3 totals 17 residues. Germline V gene sequence: CDR1 SGHTA, CDR2 FQGNSA. Losses at the gene ends were 3 bases for V and 3 bases for J; bases not matched to a gene: 9. CDR3 amino acids: CASSLYGGTSSYNEQFF. In nucleotides, the CDR3 is TGTGCCAGCAGCTTGTACGGGGGGACTAGCAGCTACAATGAGCAGTTCTTC.

The chain joins TRBV24-1 to TRBJ2-7; 7 bases line up with TRBD1. There are 12 residues in the CDR3. Trimming at V came to 9 bases and at J to 3 bases, leaving 4 bases not matched to a gene. Per germline, CDR1 KGHDR and CDR2 SFDVKD. Written as DNA, the CDR3 is TGTGCCACCTCAGGGGGTAGCTACGAGCAGTACTTC. It is translated as CATSGGSYEQYF.

This clone was seen once. V is TRBV21-1 and J is TRBJ2-3; the table's TRBD2 call for D was not verified on the DNA. TRBV21-1 has pseudogene status. The CDR3 is 21 amino acids. The chain's CDR3 is CASSKDPRLAGGYAITDTQYF. The DNA of the CDR3 is TGTGCCAGCAGCAAAGATCCCAGACTAGCGGGGGGTTACGCAATAACAGATACGCAGTATTTT.

This clone was counted once. The chain carries TRBV19 and TRBJ2-1; TRBD2 aligns across 10 bases. CDR3 length equals 17 residues. Germline lookup yields CDR1 LNHDA and CDR2 SQIVND (reference sequence). V trimming: 5 bases; J trimming: 3 bases; junction bases outside the gene matches: 10. CDR3 protein: CASSLVSGGILYNEQFF. The CDR3 DNA is TGTGCCAGTAGTTTAGTTAGCGGGGGGATCCTCTACAATGAGCAGTTCTTC.

With regard to this clone: One junction end disagrees with the germline gene, perhaps due to a read error. This rearrangement joins TRBV10-3 to TRBJ1-2; 8 nucleotides agree with TRBD1. The CDR3 extends over 13 amino acids. Germline assignment: CDR1 ENHRY and CDR2 SYGVKD. The CDR3 is CAISQGQGLIFAF. CDR3 DNA sequence: TGTGCCATCAGTCAAGGACAGGGATTAATCTTCGCCTTC.

The rearrangement joins TRBV18 to TRBJ1-1; tentative D call: TRBD1 (5 bases). Trimming stripped 4 bases from V and 0 bases from J, with 9 bases between. Germline V gene data show CDR1 as KGHSH and CDR2 as LQKENI. The CDR3 sequence is 14 residues long. The CDR3 loop reads CASSQQEMNTEAFF. The CDR3 DNA reads as TGTGCCAGCTCACAACAGGAGATGAACACTGAAGCTTTCTTT.

The chain couples TRBV7-8 to TRBJ2-3, with D maybe TRBD2 (7 bases). V was shortened by 2 bases and J by 2 bases, with 17 bases between the two germline ends. The CDR3 loop spans 17 amino acids. The germline gives CDR1 SGHVS, CDR2 FQNEAQ. The CDR3 nucleotides are TGTGCCAGCAGCTTAAAACGGGGGGACATGATCACAGATACGCAGTATTTT. Its translation: CASSLKRGDMITDTQYF.

The chain combines TRBV11-2 with TRBJ1-6; maybe TRBD1 (6 bases). From germline, CDR1 is SGHAT and CDR2 FQNNGV. The CDR3 length is 16 residues. V was trimmed by 4 bases and J by 6 bases, leaving 16 bases between them. The CDR3 DNA follows: TGTGCCAGCAGCTCCAACGGACAGCGAATTAATTCACCCCTCCACTTT. Protein: CASSSNGQRINSPLHF.

The genes are TRBV27 and TRBJ2-6; TRBD1 aligns across 8 bases. Germline values: CDR1 MNHEY, CDR2 SMNVEV (reference sequence). This CDR3 contains 15 residues. Germline trimming cut 4 bases from V and 4 bases from J; bases unmatched to any gene: 3. The chain's CDR3 is CASSSTGAGANVLTF. Here the CDR3 DNA reads TGTGCCAGCAGTTCGACAGGGGCCGGGGCCAACGTCCTGACTTTC. Together with reference TRBV27 and TRBJ2-6, the CDR3 gives the full variable domain: EAQVTQNPRYLITVTGKKLTVTCSQNMNHEYMSWYRQDPGLGLRQIYYSMNVEVTDKGDVPEGYKVSRKEKRNFPLILESPSPNQTSLYFCASSSTGAGANVLTFGAGSRLTVL.

For the CDR3, the DNA is TGTGCCAGCAGTTTTTTCGGGGGGGCAGATACGCAGTATTTT. Translated: CASSFFGGADTQYF. The rearrangement joins TRBV27 to TRBJ2-3; 8 bases agree with TRBD2. This CDR3 contains 14 residues. V lost 3 bases, J lost 4 bases, and 3 bases stayed unmatched. CDR1 and CDR2 from the germline V gene are MNHEY and SMNVEV (reference sequence).

The V gene is TRBV7-3, the J gene TRBJ2-1; 12 nucleotides match TRBD2. The V segment lost 5 bases and the J segment 8 bases; nucleotides outside the gene matches: 4. This CDR3 has 14 amino acids. Germline CDR1 SGHTA, CDR2 FQGTGA. The CDR3 is CASSRLAGVDEQFF. The DNA for the CDR3 is TGTGCCAGCAGCAGACTAGCGGGGGTCGATGAGCAGTTCTTC.

This sequence joins TRBV29-1 and TRBJ2-3; TRBD2 matches at 9 bases. V lost 5 bases, J lost 5 bases, and 5 bases stayed unmatched. The CDR3 runs to 13 residues. Per the germline V gene, CDR1 is SQVTM and CDR2 is ANQGSEA. This CDR3 reads CSVRGRGQDTQYF. DNA of the CDR3: TGCAGCGTTCGCGGGAGGGGTCAAGATACGCAGTATTTT.

The chain couples TRBV11-3 to TRBJ1-1; perhaps TRBD1 as D (5 bases). Germline CDR1 SGHNT, CDR2 YENEEA. The CDR3 totals 14 residues. Deletions cut 4 bases from V and 8 bases from J, with 17 bases between. CDR3 in DNA: TGTGCCAGCAGCTGGGCCTCTGCTAAGGGGGAAGCTTTCTTT. Translation gives CASSWASAKGEAFF.

The chain combines TRBV7-9 with TRBJ1-1; 8 nucleotides align to TRBD1. J lost 2 bases, V lost 4 bases, and 6 bases had no gene match. Germline V CDR1 and CDR2: SEHNR, FQNEAQ (reference sequence). There are 15 residues in the CDR3. CDR3 sequence (DNA): TGTGCCAGCAGCTATCGACAGGGGATCAACACTGAAGCTTTCTTT. Its translation is CASSYRQGINTEAFF.

This rearrangement joins TRBV11-3 to TRBJ2-1, with 10 bases matching TRBD2. Germline CDR1 SGHNT, CDR2 YENEEA. The CDR3 is made up of 15 amino acids. V lost 0 bases to trimming and J lost 8 bases; unmatched junction nucleotides: 4. This CDR3 reads CASSLEGLAGDEQFF. Here the CDR3 DNA reads TGTGCCAGCAGCTTAGAGGGCCTAGCGGGAGATGAGCAGTTCTTC.

The chain employs TRBV5-1 and TRBJ1-4; possibly TRBD1 for D (6 bases). The CDR3 totals 13 residues. Per the germline V gene, CDR1 is SGHRS and CDR2 is YFSETQ. Trimming stripped 4 bases from V and 8 bases from J, with 12 bases between. The CDR3 sequence is CASSGGQTEKLFF. For the CDR3, the DNA is TGCGCCAGCAGCGGCGGACAGACGGAAAAACTGTTTTTT.

This clone was seen a few times. V gene TRBV5-1 combines with J gene TRBJ1-1; D is uncertain. This CDR3 contains 13 residues. Trimming left V 0 bases short and J 7 bases short, with 10 bases between. CDR1 is SGHRS and CDR2 is YFSETQ in the germline V gene. The CDR3 DNA is TGCGCCAGCAGCTTGGACGTCAGATTTGAAGCTTTCTTT. Encoded protein: CASSLDVRFEAFF.

This clone was found a few times. The chain carries TRBV28 and TRBJ2-7; TRBD2 agrees at 12 bases. Trimming at V came to 6 bases and at J to 2 bases, leaving 5 bases not matched to a gene. The CDR3 loop spans 15 amino acids. CDR1 and CDR2 from the germline V gene are MDHEN and SYDVKM. CDR3 nucleotide sequence: TGTGCCAGCAGATTACTAGCGGGAGGAGCCTACGAGCAGTACTTC. Protein: CASRLLAGGAYEQYF.

V gene TRBV30 combines with J gene TRBJ1-1; D ambiguous. The CDR3 has 10 amino acids. Trimming took 7 bases from V and 5 from J, leaving 8 bases between them. Germline V gene data show CDR1 as GTSNPN and CDR2 as SVGIG (reference sequence). The CDR3 loop reads CASSGTEAFF. In nucleotides, the CDR3 is TGTGCCTCGTCCGGGACTGAAGCTTTCTTT.

The table lists this clone with a count of one. The chain couples TRBV28 to TRBJ1-3; perhaps TRBD1 as D (6 bases). The length of the CDR3 is 14 residues. V gave up 9 bases and J gave up 9 bases, with 21 bases separating them. Germline V gene lookup returns CDR1 MDHEN and CDR2 SYDVKM. Here the CDR3 DNA reads TGTGCCAGTAAGCGGACTTTAACCAGGGGCACCATATATTTT. Its translation is CASKRTLTRGTIYF.

The chain joins TRBV14 to TRBJ1-4, with 7 bases that match TRBD1. The trim removed 5 bases at V and 3 bases at J, leaving 9 bases unmatched. This CDR3 comprises 16 residues. The V gene's germline CDR1 is SGHDN and CDR2 FVKESK. The CDR3 region is CASSKNRGRANEKLFF. The DNA for the CDR3 is TGTGCCAGCAGCAAAAACAGGGGTAGGGCTAATGAAAAACTGTTTTTT.

The gene calls are TRBV11-2 and TRBJ1-2; 9 bases align to TRBD1. This CDR3 has 17 residues. Trimming took 1 base from V and 2 from J; bases not matched to a gene: 8. The V gene's germline CDR1 is SGHAT and CDR2 FQNNGV. The CDR3 sequence is CASSLVTGGTINYGYTF. In nucleotides, the CDR3 is TGTGCCAGCAGCTTAGTCACAGGGGGCACCATAAACTATGGCTACACCTTC. The entire variable domain, with the rest obtained from reference TRBV11-2 and TRBJ1-2, is as follows: EAGVAQSPRYKIIEKRQSVAFWCNPISGHATLYWYQQILGQGPKLLIQFQNNGVVDDSQLPKDRFSAERLKGVDSTLKIQPAKLEDSAVYLCASSLVTGGTINYGYTFGSGTRLTVV.

This clone was seen a single time. The chain employs TRBV9 and TRBJ1-1; D gene unclear. Trimming removed 4 bases at V and 0 bases at J, with 7 bases between. Germline lookup yields CDR1 SGDLS and CDR2 YYNGEE. The CDR3 consists of 13 residues. CDR3 DNA sequence: TGTGCCAGCAGCACCCAGATGAACACTGAAGCTTTCTTT. Translating gives CASSTQMNTEAFF.